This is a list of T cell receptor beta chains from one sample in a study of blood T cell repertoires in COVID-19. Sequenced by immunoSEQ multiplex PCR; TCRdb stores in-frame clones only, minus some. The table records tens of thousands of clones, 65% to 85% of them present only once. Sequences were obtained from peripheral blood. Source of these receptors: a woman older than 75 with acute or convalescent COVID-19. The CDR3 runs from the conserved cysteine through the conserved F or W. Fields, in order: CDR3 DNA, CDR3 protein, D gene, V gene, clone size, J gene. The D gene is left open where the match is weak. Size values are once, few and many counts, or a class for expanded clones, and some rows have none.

TGTGCCAGCAGCCAATCCATGGGGGAAACAGGGCTGGCTGAAGCTTTCTTT | CASSQSMGETGLAEAFF | - | TRBV3-1/TRBV3-2 | - | TRBJ1-1
TGTGCCAGCAGCTGGCAGGGGAACACTGAAGCTTTCTTT | CASSWQGNTEAFF | - | TRBV7-9 | many | TRBJ1-1
TGTGCCAGCAGCAAAGTAGGGGCAGGACCCCGCACAGATACGCAGTATTTT | CASSKVGAGPRTDTQYF | - | TRBV21-1 | - | TRBJ2-3
TGTGCCAGCAGTTTATCGGGGTTCTATGGCTACACCTTC | CASSLSGFYGYTF | - | TRBV12-3/TRBV12-4 | - | TRBJ1-2
TGTGCCATCAGTGAGGGGGCAGGGGAGGGTGAAGAGACCCAGTACTTC | CAISEGAGEGEETQYF | - | TRBV10-3 | - | TRBJ2-5
TGTGCCAGCAGCTTAGCAGGACAGGGAGAAAAACTGTTTTTT | CASSLAGQGEKLFF | TRBD1 | TRBV7-9 | few | TRBJ1-4
TGCGCCAGCAGCGCGACATCCACCGGGGAGCTGTTTTTT | CASSATSTGELFF | - | TRBV5-1 | - | TRBJ2-2
TGCGCCAGCAGCCCGGCGGGACTTTCCTACAATGAGCAGTTCTTC | CASSPAGLSYNEQFF | - | TRBV5-1 | - | TRBJ2-1
TGTGCCACCAGGGGACAGGGGGGGGTGAGCACAGATACGCAGTATTTT | CATRGQGGVSTDTQYF | TRBD1 | TRBV24-1 | - | TRBJ2-3
TGTGCCAGCAGCTTAGCCCCGGGAGGGCCTGGCGGGGAGCTGTTTTTT | CASSLAPGGPGGELFF | TRBD2 | TRBV7-2 | - | TRBJ2-2
TGTGCCAGCAGTTACTCCACAGGGGGGTCCTACGAGCAGTACTTC | CASSYSTGGSYEQYF | TRBD1 | TRBV6-6 | - | TRBJ2-7
TGTGCCACCAAACAGAACACTGAAGCTTTCTTT | CATKQNTEAFF | - | TRBV15 | - | TRBJ1-1
TGTGCCAGCAGGGCTAGCGGGTACACAGATACGCAGTATTTT | CASRASGYTDTQYF | TRBD2 | TRBV2 | - | TRBJ2-3
TGTGCCAGTAGTGAGACTAGCGGGAGATTGACAGATACGCAGTATTTT | CASSETSGRLTDTQYF | TRBD2 | TRBV19 | once | TRBJ2-3
TGTGCCAGCAGCTTAGTGGAGCGTCGGGAGCAGTTCTTC | CASSLVERREQFF | - | TRBV7-9 | few | TRBJ2-1
TGTGCCAGCAGTCGACTAGCTCTAAATGAGCAGTTCTTC | CASSRLALNEQFF | TRBD2 | TRBV6-2/TRBV6-3 | - | TRBJ2-1
TGTGCCAGCAGCTCCGGGTTCGAGGTAGAGACCCAGTACTTC | CASSSGFEVETQYF | - | TRBV7-9 | - | TRBJ2-5
TGTGCCAGCAGGGCCGGAGTTTCTGGGGCCAACGTCCTGACTTTC | CASRAGVSGANVLTF | - | TRBV28 | - | TRBJ2-6
TGTGCCAGCAGTTTATCGAGGGGGGGTGGAGGCTACACCTTC | CASSLSRGGGGYTF | - | TRBV27 | - | TRBJ1-2
TGTGCCGTCAACAGGGAAGCTAACTATGGCTACACCTTC | CAVNREANYGYTF | - | TRBV10-3 | - | TRBJ1-2
TGCGCCAGCAGTCGGACAGGCCTCCGCGAGCAGTACTTC | CASSRTGLREQYF | TRBD1 | TRBV10-2 | few | TRBJ2-7
TGTGCCAGCAGCCGTCAGGGTTACGAGCAGTACTTC | CASSRQGYEQYF | - | TRBV11-2 | few | TRBJ2-7
TGTGCCAGCAGCGAAGGACTAGCGGGGTACAATGAGCAGTTCTTC | CASSEGLAGYNEQFF | TRBD2 | TRBV3-1/TRBV3-2 | - | TRBJ2-1
TGTGCCATCAGCCCTCCCCCCGGAGGCAATGAGCAGTTCTTC | CAISPPPGGNEQFF | - | TRBV10-3 | - | TRBJ2-1
TGTGCCAGCAGGGGGCAGGGTGAGTCCGAGCAGTACTTC | CASRGQGESEQYF | - | TRBV28 | - | TRBJ2-7
TGTGCCAGCAGCCCCCAGGGGACAGGCAACACAGATACGCAGTATTTT | CASSPQGTGNTDTQYF | TRBD1 | TRBV7-2 | once | TRBJ2-3
TGTGCCAGTAGCCTTCTGGGGGGGCGAAACACTGAAGCTTTCTTT | CASSLLGGRNTEAFF | - | TRBV19 | - | TRBJ1-1
TGTGCCAGCAGTCCCCCGGGTTCGAACACCGGGGAGCTGTTTTTT | CASSPPGSNTGELFF | - | TRBV6-5 | - | TRBJ2-2
TGTGCCAGCAGCCGAGAACAGGGGATAACCGGGGAGCTGTTTTTT | CASSREQGITGELFF | TRBD1 | TRBV28 | - | TRBJ2-2
TGTGCCACCCGCTGGGCTAGCGGGAGGGCGGCAGATACGCAGTATTTT | CATRWASGRAADTQYF | TRBD2 | TRBV15 | - | TRBJ2-3
TGTGCCACACAGGTTCACACCTACGAGCAGTACTTC | CATQVHTYEQYF | - | TRBV28 | - | TRBJ2-7
TGTGCCAGCAGCTTAGGATCCCCCCTATACGAGCAGTACTTC | CASSLGSPLYEQYF | - | TRBV11-2 | - | TRBJ2-7
TGTGCCACCCGGGCGGGGGGACTAGCGGGAGCCCCTAGCACAGATACGCAGTATTTT | CATRAGGLAGAPSTDTQYF | TRBD2 | TRBV24-1 | - | TRBJ2-3
TGCGCCAGCAGCACGGGACTAGCGACCGGGGAGCTGTTTTTT | CASSTGLATGELFF | TRBD2 | TRBV5-1 | - | TRBJ2-2
TGTGCCAGCAGTCCCCCGTCCCCGAACACCGGGGAGCTGTTTTTT | CASSPPSPNTGELFF | - | TRBV5-4 | - | TRBJ2-2
TGTGCCAGCAGCTTAGGAGGGGGGGGCCCAGATACGCAGTATTTT | CASSLGGGGPDTQYF | - | TRBV11-3 | - | TRBJ2-3
TGTGCCAGCAGTCTGGACTTATACTACGAGCAGTACTTC | CASSLDLYYEQYF | - | TRBV12-3/TRBV12-4 | - | TRBJ2-7
TGTGCCAGCACCTGGACTAAAAATGAGCAGTTCTTC | CASTWTKNEQFF | - | TRBV6-6 | - | TRBJ2-1